The 3 T cell receptor beta chains listed next were all sequenced from one sample in a study of blood T cell repertoires in COVID-19. Method: immunoSEQ multiplex PCR; TCRdb's copy keeps in-frame clones and lacks some. The sample has fewer than 150,000 clones, nearly 85% seen once. The sequencing sample was made of PBMCs or T cells enriched from blood (not recorded which). These receptors were taken from a man between 45 and 60 years old in a cohort exposed to, infected with or recovered from COVID-19 (not recorded which).

V gene TRBV5-1 combines with J gene TRBJ2-1; maybe TRBD1 (6 bases). Trimming removed 1 base at V and 5 bases at J, with 13 bases between. This CDR3 is 15 amino acids long. Looked up from germline, CDR1 is SGHRS and CDR2 is YFSETQ. For the CDR3, the DNA is TGCGCCAGCAGCTTGTACCTCACAGGGCACAATGAGCAGTTCTTC. This codes for CASSLYLTGHNEQFF.

The chain employs TRBV18 and TRBJ2-7, with 8 bases matching TRBD2. V trimming: 2 bases; J trimming: 6 bases; junction bases outside the gene matches: 6. The CDR3 consists of 14 residues. Germline V gene sequence: CDR1 KGHSH, CDR2 LQKENI. The CDR3 DNA is TGTGCCAGCTCACCAGGCGGGAGGCTACGCGAGCAGTACTTC. It specifies CASSPGGRLREQYF.

The chain links TRBV6-2 or TRBV6-3 to TRBJ1-2; unclear D gene. V was shortened by 1 base and J by 8 bases, with 8 bases between the two germline ends. Germline assignment: CDR1 MNHEY and CDR2 SVGEGT. The CDR3 is 12 residues long. The CDR3 sequence is CASSYYAGGYTF. CDR3 in DNA: TGTGCCAGCAGTTACTACGCAGGCGGCTACACCTTC.